These T cell receptor beta chains were read from a single sample in a study of CD8 T cells in ankylosing spondylitis. Using its own MiXCR run on the 5' RACE reads, TCRdb lists one record per CDR3 protein. The sample includes 250,000 to 300,000 distinct CDR3 sequences, 20% of them seen just once. The sample consisted of blood, either unsorted or a sorted T cell fraction (not recorded which). All receptors derive from a male donor with ankylosing spondylitis or in good health (not recorded which). Both conserved end residues are part of each CDR3. The D gene is left open where the match is weak. Some rows have no size entry. The others give once, few or many, or a class for an expanded clone.

v_call	j_call	clone_size	d_call	cdr3_nt	cdr3_aa
TRBV20-1	TRBJ2-1	NA	NA	TGCAGTGCTAGAGGGGGAGCCGATCTCAGCCAGAGCGAGCAGTTCTTC	CSARGGADLSQSEQFF
TRBV4-1	TRBJ2-5	few	NA	TGCGCCAGCAGCCAACGCGCGGCGTCGGAGACCCAGTACTTC	CASSQRAASETQYF
TRBV29-1	TRBJ2-1	NA	NA	TGCAGCGTTGATGGGACCTACAATGAGCAGTTCTTC	CSVDGTYNEQFF
TRBV6-1	TRBJ1-1	many	NA	TGTGCCAGCAGTCCTGCAAACAGGATAGGAGCTTTCTTT	CASSPANRIGAFF
TRBV10-3	TRBJ2-3	NA	NA	TGTGCCATCAGTGACTCCATCACAGATACGCAGTATTTT	CAISDSITDTQYF
TRBV19	TRBJ2-1	NA	TRBD2	TGTGCCAGTACCCGGGGTGGTTCTAGCGGGAGTAGGTACAATGAGCAGTTCTTC	CASTRGGSSGSRYNEQFF
TRBV9	TRBJ2-5	NA	TRBD2	TGTGCCAGCAGCGTAACTAGCGGGGAGACCCAGTACTTC	CASSVTSGETQYF
TRBV29-1	TRBJ2-1	once	NA	TGCAGCGCTGGGACTTGGAATGAGCAGTTCTTC	CSAGTWNEQFF
TRBV7-2	TRBJ2-5	few	NA	TGTGCCAGCAGCGATGAGGAGACCCAGTACTTC	CASSDEETQYF
TRBV19	TRBJ2-1	few	TRBD1	TGTGCCAGTAGTATGATGGGACAGGGAAACAATGAGCAGTTCTTC	CASSMMGQGNNEQFF
TRBV28	TRBJ2-1	NA	NA	TGTGCCAGCAGTTTAGTATCTAGCTACAATGAGCAGTTCTTC	CASSLVSSYNEQFF
TRBV28	TRBJ2-3	NA	NA	TGTGCCAGCTATGGGACAACCCGATCCACAGATACGCAGTATTTT	CASYGTTRSTDTQYF
TRBV5-1	TRBJ1-1	few	NA	TGCGCCAGCAGCTTGGGACAGACTTCGAACACTGAAGCTTTCTTT	CASSLGQTSNTEAFF